Following are 25 T cell receptor beta chains from one sample sequenced in a study of blood T cell repertoires in COVID-19 (dated by TCRdb to 2018 to 2021). Preparation of the library involved the immunoSEQ multiplex PCR assay. TCRdb carries this immuneACCESS record with in-frame sequences only. Its versions omit some clonotypes, under half of them owing to an unresolved V gene in the studies checked, with the rest unexplained. The table for this sample lists approximately 120,000 clones; about 94% of them were counted only once. Of the sample, around 2.2% is held by the ten largest clones. Material: peripheral blood. Receptor source: a man between 45 and 60 years old with COVID-19, enrolled during active disease.

The rearrangement links TRBV5-1 to TRBJ1-6, with a tentative D call TRBD1 (6 bases). Germline loops: CDR1 SGHRS, CDR2 YFSETQ. Between the trimmed V and J ends, which lost 0 bases and 7 bases, there was a span of 11 bases. The CDR3 length is 15 residues. The CDR3 sequence is CASSLDGQPNSPLHF. Here the CDR3 DNA reads TGCGCCAGCAGCTTGGACGGACAGCCCAATTCACCCCTCCACTTT.

The chain couples TRBV25-1 to TRBJ2-3, with 8 bases matching TRBD1. The CDR3 is 15 amino acids. Trimming cost V 2 bases and J 3 bases; bases outside gene matches: 4. The germline gives CDR1 MGHDK, CDR2 SYGVNS. CDR3 sequence reads: CASSEHRGWTDTQYF. The DNA of the CDR3 is TGTGCCAGCAGTGAACACAGGGGGTGGACAGATACGCAGTATTTT.

The chain combines TRBV5-6 with TRBJ2-1; TRBD2 aligns across 7 bases. This CDR3 has 16 amino acids. Germline trimming cut 0 bases from V and 5 bases from J; bases unmatched to any gene: 8. CDR1 SGHDT and CDR2 YYEEEE come from the germline V gene. CDR3 region: CASSLGLADIDNEQFF. For the CDR3, the DNA is TGTGCCAGCAGCTTGGGGCTAGCGGACATAGACAATGAGCAGTTCTTC.

The chain uses TRBV30 and TRBJ2-7; D may be TRBD2 (6 bases). The CDR3 is 13 residues long. V was shortened by 0 bases and J by 6 bases, with 12 bases between the two germline ends. CDR1 GTSNPN and CDR2 SVGIG come from the germline V gene (reference sequence). This CDR3 is CAWSVLPGVEQYF. The CDR3 region has the DNA TGTGCCTGGAGTGTACTTCCGGGGGTCGAGCAGTACTTC.

The genes are TRBV9 and TRBJ2-3; weak D call: TRBD2 (5 bases). CDR1 is SGDLS, CDR2 YYNGEE, per germline. The CDR3 sequence is 15 residues long. The V end lost 0 bases, the J end lost 1 base, and 9 bases lay between the germline ends. CDR3 amino acids: CASSVGGSGTDTQYF. The CDR3 nucleotides are TGTGCCAGCAGCGTAGGAGGGAGTGGCACAGATACGCAGTATTTT.

The chain recombines TRBV30 with TRBJ2-5; 8 bases map to TRBD2. V dropped 5 bases and J dropped 6; count of bases not matched to a gene: 8. Germline values: CDR1 GTSNPN, CDR2 SVGIG (reference sequence). The CDR3 totals 13 residues. CDR3 residues: CAWETGGRKTQYF. As DNA, the CDR3 is TGTGCCTGGGAGACGGGAGGGCGAAAGACCCAGTACTTC.

J is TRBJ1-5 and V is TRBV18; maybe TRBD1 (6 bases). The CDR3 is made up of 16 amino acids. With 3 bases removed from V and 1 base from J, the gap between germline ends came to 13 bases. Germline-derived CDR1 and CDR2 are KGHSH and LQKENI. The CDR3 DNA reads TGTGCCAGCTCACCTGGAATAGGGGGAAGCAATCAGCCCCAGCATTTT. Protein: CASSPGIGGSNQPQHF.

V usage is TRBV11-2 and J usage is TRBJ2-1; maybe TRBD2 (7 bases). Trimming took 4 bases from V and 10 from J, leaving 11 bases between them. The CDR3 sequence is 12 residues long. The germline V gene has CDR1 SGHAT and CDR2 FQNNGV. The CDR3 DNA follows: TGTGCCAGCAGCTCTTCGGGGGGCGAGCAGTTCTTC. Translated, it gives CASSSSGGEQFF.

V is TRBV18 and J is TRBJ1-5, with D unclear. The CDR3 length is 14 residues. The germline V gene encodes CDR1 KGHSH and CDR2 LQKENI. Trimming took 6 bases from V and 4 from J, leaving 13 bases between them. In DNA, the CDR3 is TGTGCCAGCTCTCCGGAGGGTGGAAATCAGCCCCAGCATTTT. Its protein is CASSPEGGNQPQHF.

The genes are TRBV30 and TRBJ2-5; D not certain. Germline-derived CDR1 and CDR2 are GTSNPN and SVGIG (reference sequence). V lost 2 bases and J lost 7, with 11 bases in between. The CDR3 covers 12 residues. CDR3 nucleotides: TGTGCCTGGAGTCCGGGTTCTGGGACCCAGTACTTC. It is translated as CAWSPGSGTQYF.

The chain couples TRBV30 to TRBJ1-1, with D perhaps TRBD1 (6 bases). The V gene lost 8 bases and the J gene lost 3 bases, with 25 bases spanning the gap. In germline, CDR1 is GTSNPN, CDR2 SVGIG (reference sequence). The CDR3 sequence is 16 residues long. As DNA, the CDR3 is TGTGCCCATTTGCGGGGGGGCGCGATATTCGACACTGAAGCTTTCTTT. Translation: CAHLRGGAIFDTEAFF.

The chain employs TRBV6-2 or TRBV6-3 and TRBJ2-5, with no clear D. V was pared by 5 bases and J by 4 bases, with 14 bases between. The CDR3 extends over 14 amino acids. CDR1 is MNHEY, CDR2 SVGEGT, per germline. CDR3 sequence (DNA): TGTGCCAGCAGTCCGCCGGTCCCCCCAGAGACCCAGTACTTC. It codes for CASSPPVPPETQYF.

This clone was observed once. V gene TRBV5-6 combines with J gene TRBJ1-5; the match to TRBD1 covers 11 bases. Trimming removed 4 bases from V and 6 bases from J; junction bases left unmatched: 6. The CDR3 extends over 15 amino acids. Germline-derived CDR1 and CDR2 are SGHDT and YYEEEE. CDR3 residues: CASSPGTGGFQPQHF. The CDR3, as DNA: TGTGCCAGCAGCCCGGGGACAGGGGGATTTCAGCCCCAGCATTTT.

V is TRBV5-4 and J is TRBJ2-2; TRBD2 aligns across 8 bases. Losses at the gene ends were 4 bases for V and 6 bases for J; bases not matched to a gene: 20. The CDR3 has 19 residues. The germline V gene has CDR1 SGHNT and CDR2 YYREEE (reference sequence). CDR3 sequence reads: CASSLKMSFAGGTAGELFF. For the CDR3, the DNA is TGTGCCAGCAGCCTCAAAATGTCGTTCGCGGGAGGTACGGCCGGGGAGCTGTTTTTT.

The V gene is TRBV24-1, the J gene TRBJ2-1, with D hard to call. This CDR3 is built from 12 residues. Germline lookup yields CDR1 KGHDR and CDR2 SFDVKD. V shed 3 bases and J shed 12 bases, with 11 bases lying between them. CDR3 loop: CATSDQTFWQFF. CDR3 sequence (DNA): TGTGCCACCAGTGATCAGACTTTTTGGCAGTTCTTC.

The rearrangement links TRBV7-9 to TRBJ2-7; 9 bases line up with TRBD1. The CDR3 loop spans 15 amino acids. The ends lost 6 bases at V and 0 bases at J; junction bases unmatched: 6. Germline V gives CDR1 SEHNR, CDR2 FQNEAQ (reference sequence). The CDR3 DNA follows: TGTGCCAGCAGAACAGGGGGCACGGGCTCCTACGAGCAGTACTTC. It yields the protein CASRTGGTGSYEQYF. Complete variable domain (other parts from reference TRBV7-9 and TRBJ2-7): DTGVSQNPRHKITKRGQNVTFRCDPISEHNRLYWYRQTLGQGPEFLTYFQNEAQLEKSRLLSDRFSAERPKGSFSTLEIQRTEQGDSAMYLCASRTGGTGSYEQYFGPGTRLTVT.

This chain uses TRBV24-1 with TRBJ2-2; no firm D call. The CDR3 totals 14 residues. Germline CDR1 and CDR2: KGHDR and SFDVKD. V lost 5 bases and J lost 0, with 6 bases in between. The CDR3 nucleotides are TGTGCCACCAGTGTAACTTCGAACACCGGGGAGCTGTTTTTT. This gives the protein CATSVTSNTGELFF.

This clone was observed a single time. V is TRBV27 and J is TRBJ1-1; 7 bases map to TRBD1. There are 17 residues in the CDR3. Germline V gene data show CDR1 as MNHEY and CDR2 as SMNVEV (reference sequence). With 5 bases clipped from V and 0 bases from J, the junction kept 12 bases outside the gene matches. This CDR3 reads CASSHGPGTAMNTEAFF. CDR3 sequence (DNA): TGTGCCAGCAGTCATGGTCCTGGGACAGCCATGAACACTGAAGCTTTCTTT.

The chain carries TRBV3-1 (or the pseudogene TRBV3-2) and TRBJ1-1, with 7 bases matching TRBD1. J lost 9 bases, V lost 1 base, and 5 bases had no gene match. Looked up from germline, CDR1 is LGHDT and CDR2 is YNNKEL (reference sequence). The CDR3 runs to 13 residues. CDR3 loop: CASSQGGTAKAFF. The CDR3 DNA is TGTGCCAGCAGCCAAGGCGGGACAGCTAAAGCTTTCTTT.

V is TRBV11-2 and J is TRBJ2-1; D is possibly TRBD2 (6 bases). The CDR3 covers 16 residues. Germline-derived CDR1 and CDR2 are SGHAT and FQNNGV. V gave up 3 bases and J gave up 4 bases, with 16 bases separating them. CDR3 amino acids: CASSFLAGGGYNEQFF. In DNA form, the CDR3 reads TGTGCCAGCAGCTTTCTGGCTGGGGGAGGTTACAATGAGCAGTTCTTC. Supplemented by reference TRBV11-2 and TRBJ2-1, the full variable domain reads EAGVAQSPRYKIIEKRQSVAFWCNPISGHATLYWYQQILGQGPKLLIQFQNNGVVDDSQLPKDRFSAERLKGVDSTLKIQPAKLEDSAVYLCASSFLAGGGYNEQFFGPGTRLTVL.

The J gene is TRBJ2-3, the V gene TRBV9; weak D call: TRBD1 (5 bases). CDR3 length: 16 residues. CDR1 is SGDLS and CDR2 is YYNGEE in the germline V gene. With 0 bases removed from V and 2 bases from J, the gap between germline ends came to 13 bases. The CDR3 DNA follows: TGTGCCAGCAGCGTAGATTTAGGCAGGGCCACAGATACGCAGTATTTT. Amino acid sequence: CASSVDLGRATDTQYF.

V usage is TRBV4-1 and J usage is TRBJ1-2; 8 bases match TRBD1. After removal of 0 bases from V and 6 bases from J, the junction contained 9 bases not matched to a gene. Looked up from germline, CDR1 is MGHRA and CDR2 is YSYEKL. This CDR3 comprises 16 residues. The CDR3 DNA reads TGCGCCAGCAGCCAAGATAAGGAGGACAGGGACGATGGCTACACCTTC. Translated: CASSQDKEDRDDGYTF.

The chain combines TRBV11-2 with TRBJ2-3; D might be TRBD1 (5 bases). V lost 5 bases to trimming and J lost 2 bases, with 11 bases between them. The CDR3 consists of 14 residues. CDR1 SGHAT and CDR2 FQNNGV come from the germline V gene. The CDR3 loop is CASSVDSYTDTQYF. The CDR3 nucleotides are TGTGCCAGCAGCGTCGACAGCTACACAGATACGCAGTATTTT.

A single count supports this clone. V gene TRBV7-8 combines with J gene TRBJ2-7; D is unclear. The V end lost 5 bases, the J end lost 5 bases, and 19 bases lay between the germline ends. Germline CDR1 reads SGHVS; CDR2 reads FQNEAQ. The CDR3 covers 15 residues. This CDR3 reads CASSLSSSGSHEQYV. For the CDR3, the DNA is TGTGCCAGCAGCCTTTCCTCCTCGGGTTCCCACGAGCAGTACGTC.

The chain carries TRBV5-8 and TRBJ2-6, with 7 bases aligning to TRBD2. Looked up from germline, CDR1 is SGHTS and CDR2 is YDEGEE. V gave up 0 bases and J gave up 3 bases; unmatched junction bases: 0. The CDR3 covers 15 residues. In nucleotides, the CDR3 is TGTGCCAGCAGCTTGGCGGGGGGTGGGGCCAACGTCCTGACTTTC. This codes for CASSLAGGGANVLTF.